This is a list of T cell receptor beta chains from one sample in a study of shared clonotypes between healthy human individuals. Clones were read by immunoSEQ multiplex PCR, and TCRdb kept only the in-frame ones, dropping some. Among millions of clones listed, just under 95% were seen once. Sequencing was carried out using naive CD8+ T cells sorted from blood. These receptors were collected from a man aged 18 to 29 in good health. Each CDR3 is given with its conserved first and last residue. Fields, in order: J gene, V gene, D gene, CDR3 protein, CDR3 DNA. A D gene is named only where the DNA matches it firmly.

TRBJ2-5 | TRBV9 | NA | CASSVVAADQETQYF | TGTGCCAGCAGCGTAGTAGCAGCGGACCAAGAGACCCAGTACTTC
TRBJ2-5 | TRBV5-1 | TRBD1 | CASGTDSQETQYF | TGCGCCAGCGGGACAGACTCCCAAGAGACCCAGTACTTC
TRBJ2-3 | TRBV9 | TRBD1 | CASSGGQGSSTDTQYF | TGTGCCAGCAGCGGTGGACAGGGGTCTAGCACAGATACGCAGTATTTT
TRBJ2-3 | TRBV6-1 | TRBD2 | CASSDGTSGFTDTQYF | TGTGCCAGCAGTGACGGGACTAGCGGATTCACAGATACGCAGTATTTT
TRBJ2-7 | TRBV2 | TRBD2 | CASSEGTSGYSYEQYF | TGTGCCAGCAGTGAAGGGACTAGCGGATACTCCTACGAGCAGTACTTC
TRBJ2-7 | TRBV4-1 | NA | CASSLGAPNPYEQYF | TGCGCCAGCTCCCTAGGGGCTCCGAACCCCTACGAGCAGTACTTC
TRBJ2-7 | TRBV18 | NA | CASSHTQDQPGWQYF | TGTGCCAGCTCGCATACCCAGGACCAGCCGGGGTGGCAGTACTTC
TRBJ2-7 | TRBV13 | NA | CASSLGRGTYEQYF | TGTGCCAGCAGCTTAGGCCGGGGCACCTACGAGCAGTACTTC
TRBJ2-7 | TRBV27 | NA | CASSYHSTAQEQYF | TGTGCCAGCAGTTACCATTCGACAGCACAAGAGCAGTACTTC
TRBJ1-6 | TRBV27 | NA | CASGILIGDSPLHF | TGTGCCAGCGGGATCCTTATAGGGGATTCACCCCTCCACTTT